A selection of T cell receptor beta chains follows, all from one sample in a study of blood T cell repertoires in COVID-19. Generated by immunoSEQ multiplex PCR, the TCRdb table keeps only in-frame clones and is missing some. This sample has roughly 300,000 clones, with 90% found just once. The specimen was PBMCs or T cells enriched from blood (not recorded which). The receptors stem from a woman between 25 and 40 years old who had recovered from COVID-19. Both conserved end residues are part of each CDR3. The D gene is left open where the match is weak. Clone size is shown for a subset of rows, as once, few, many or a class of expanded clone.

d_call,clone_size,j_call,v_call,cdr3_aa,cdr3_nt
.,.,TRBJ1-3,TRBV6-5,CASSRSFSGNTIYF,TGTGCCAGTTCCAGGTCCTTCTCTGGAAACACCATATATTTT
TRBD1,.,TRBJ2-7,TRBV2,CASRGTGRLGGEQYF,TGTGCCAGCAGAGGGACAGGGCGTCTTGGCGGCGAGCAGTACTTC
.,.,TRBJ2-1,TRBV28,CASSPGYEQFF,TGTGCCAGCAGTCCGGGGTATGAGCAGTTCTTC
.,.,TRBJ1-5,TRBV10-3,CAISLESNQPQHF,TGTGCCATCAGCCTAGAGAGCAATCAGCCCCAGCATTTT
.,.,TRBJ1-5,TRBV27,CASSSLNQPQHF,TGTGCCAGCAGTTCCCTAAATCAGCCCCAGCATTTT
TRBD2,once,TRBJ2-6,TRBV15,CATSRELAGGFGANVLTF,TGTGCCACCAGCAGAGAACTAGCGGGAGGGTTTGGGGCCAACGTCCTGACTTTC
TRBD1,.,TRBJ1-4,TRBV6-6,CASRRTGDEKLFF,TGTGCCAGCAGAAGGACAGGGGATGAAAAACTGTTTTTT
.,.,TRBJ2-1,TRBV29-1,CSVDGSIADHYNEQFF,TGCAGCGTTGATGGTAGTATAGCGGACCACTACAATGAGCAGTTCTTC
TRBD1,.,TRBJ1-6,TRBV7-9,CASSHGQGLSPLHF,TGTGCCAGCAGCCACGGACAGGGCCTTTCACCCCTCCACTTT
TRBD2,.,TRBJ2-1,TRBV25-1,CASSEMAGAISNEQFF,TGTGCCAGCAGTGAAATGGCGGGAGCTATTTCCAATGAGCAGTTCTTC
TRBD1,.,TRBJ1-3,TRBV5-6,CASSLPGQGSGNTIYF,TGTGCCAGCAGCTTGCCCGGACAGGGGAGTGGAAACACCATATATTTT
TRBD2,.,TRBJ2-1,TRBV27,CASSLLAAAYNEQFF,TGTGCCAGCAGTTTACTAGCGGCGGCCTACAATGAGCAGTTCTTC
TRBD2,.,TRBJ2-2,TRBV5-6,CASSLEGASGRAYTGELFF,TGTGCCAGCAGCTTGGAGGGCGCTAGCGGGAGGGCCTACACCGGGGAGCTGTTTTTT
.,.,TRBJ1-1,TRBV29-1,CSVEVQGGSEAFF,TGCAGCGTTGAGGTACAGGGTGGGTCTGAAGCTTTCTTT
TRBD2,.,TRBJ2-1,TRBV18,CASSPGTSGSSYNEQFF,TGTGCCAGCTCACCCGGGACTAGCGGAAGCTCCTACAATGAGCAGTTCTTC
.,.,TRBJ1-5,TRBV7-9,CASSRGSNQPQHF,TGTGCCAGCAGTAGGGGTAGCAATCAGCCCCAGCATTTT
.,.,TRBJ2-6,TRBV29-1,CSVGRGTGANVLTF,TGCAGCGTAGGGAGAGGCACTGGGGCCAACGTCCTGACTTTC